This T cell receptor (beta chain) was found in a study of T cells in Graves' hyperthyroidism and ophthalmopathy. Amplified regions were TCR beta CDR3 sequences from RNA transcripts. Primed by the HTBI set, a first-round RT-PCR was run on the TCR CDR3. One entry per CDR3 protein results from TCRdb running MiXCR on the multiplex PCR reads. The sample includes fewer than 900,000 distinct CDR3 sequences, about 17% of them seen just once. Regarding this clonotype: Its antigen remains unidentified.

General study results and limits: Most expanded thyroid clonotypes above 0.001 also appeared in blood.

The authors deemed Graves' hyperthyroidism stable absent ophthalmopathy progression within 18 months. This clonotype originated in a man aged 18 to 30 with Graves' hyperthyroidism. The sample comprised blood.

The CDR3 sequence: CASSRTGQGNQPQHF. The DNA for the CDR3 is TGTGCCAGCAGCAGGACAGGCCAGGGCAATCAGCCCCAGCATTTT. The chain carries TRBV5-4 and TRBJ1-5, with TRBD1 identical over 7 bases. In germline, CDR1 is SGHNT, CDR2 YYREEE (reference sequence). V was pared by 4 bases and J by 2 bases, with 6 bases of the junction left unmatched. CDR3 length: 15 residues.